This entry lists 19 T cell receptor beta chains sequenced from one sample in a study of blood T cell repertoires in COVID-19. Sequencing used immunoSEQ multiplex PCR; TCRdb keeps in-frame clones, though not all of them. The profile shows a few hundred thousand clones, roughly 89% of them singletons. What was sequenced was peripheral blood. All receptors come from a woman between 40 and 55 years old who had recovered from COVID-19.

Ten or more counts support this clone. This chain uses TRBV5-4 with TRBJ1-2; 10 bases map to TRBD1. This CDR3 has 14 residues. Germline values: CDR1 SGHNT, CDR2 YYREEE (reference sequence). J was trimmed by 8 bases and V by 4 bases; bases with no gene match: 8. The CDR3 sequence: CASSGGQGRLGYTF. The CDR3 DNA follows: TGTGCCAGCAGCGGGGGACAGGGGAGGCTCGGCTACACCTTC.

The chain combines TRBV19 with TRBJ1-5; 7 bases agree with TRBD1. The J segment lost 4 bases and the V segment lost 7 bases, leaving 13 bases of the junction unmatched. The CDR3 is 16 residues long. The germline V gene encodes CDR1 LNHDA and CDR2 SQIVND (reference sequence). CDR3 coding DNA: TGTGCCAGTACACAGGGGCCATCTCCTCAGAATCAGCCCCAGCATTTT. Its protein product is CASTQGPSPQNQPQHF.

The rearrangement joins TRBV5-5 to TRBJ2-5; 9 bases match TRBD2. V lost 3 bases, J lost 8 bases, and 14 bases stayed unmatched. This CDR3 region has 16 residues. Per the germline V gene, CDR1 is SGHKS and CDR2 is YYEKEE (reference sequence). This CDR3 reads CASSSSGVPLMGTQYF. CDR3 coding DNA: TGTGCCAGCAGCTCTAGCGGGGTACCCCTTATGGGAACCCAGTACTTC.

The rearrangement joins TRBV6-5 to TRBJ1-4; D is possibly TRBD1 (6 bases). Per the germline V gene, CDR1 is MNHEY and CDR2 is SVGAGI. The CDR3 loop spans 14 amino acids. V was shortened by 4 bases and J by 8 bases, with 14 bases between the two germline ends. The CDR3 coding sequence is TGTGCCAGCAGTTTTGGACAGTTGGAGGAAAAACTGTTTTTT. Its protein product is CASSFGQLEEKLFF.

This chain links TRBV27 with TRBJ2-2; the D gene is possibly TRBD2 (5 bases). Per the germline V gene, CDR1 is MNHEY and CDR2 is SMNVEV (reference sequence). This CDR3 has 17 amino acids. Trimming removed 7 bases from V and 2 bases from J, with 20 bases in between. In DNA, the CDR3 is TGTGCCAGCAAACCAAGTAACGGCCCTAGCAACACCGGGGAGCTGTTTTTT. Residues: CASKPSNGPSNTGELFF.

This clone was seen a few times. J is TRBJ2-1 and V is TRBV10-1, with D unresolved. CDR1 and CDR2 (germline): WNHNN, SYGVQD (reference sequence). V shed 3 bases and J shed 1 base, with 10 bases lying between them. The CDR3 contains 15 residues. The CDR3 DNA reads as TGCGCCAGCAGTGACAGGCAGGTTTCCTACAATGAGCAGTTCTTC. It is translated as CASSDRQVSYNEQFF.

The genes are TRBV5-4 and TRBJ1-6, with D possibly being TRBD1 (6 bases). Trimming cost V 2 bases and J 11 bases, with 11 bases left between them. Germline-derived CDR1 and CDR2 are SGHNT and YYREEE (reference sequence). The CDR3 sequence is 13 residues long. CDR3 coding DNA: TGTGCCAGCAGCTTCGACAGGAATCCACCCCTCCACTTT. Its translation: CASSFDRNPPLHF.

V usage is TRBV13 and J usage is TRBJ1-4; 9 nucleotides match TRBD1. CDR3 length equals 14 residues. The germline CDR1 and CDR2 sequences are PRHDT and FYEKMQ (reference sequence). Germline trimming cut 4 bases from V and 5 bases from J; bases unmatched to any gene: 2. The CDR3 loop reads CASSSGQGNEKLFF. CDR3 bases: TGTGCCAGCAGCTCAGGACAGGGGAATGAAAAACTGTTTTTT.

The genes are TRBV7-9 and TRBJ2-1; TRBD1 is a possible D gene (6 bases). The CDR3 consists of 15 residues. V gave up 5 bases and J gave up 10 bases, with 21 bases separating them. Germline-derived CDR1 and CDR2 are SEHNR and FQNEAQ (reference sequence). The CDR3 protein is CASSVLPRATGEQFF. The DNA for the CDR3 is TGTGCCAGCAGCGTGCTACCCCGGGCGACAGGCGAGCAGTTCTTC.

The V and J genes are TRBV2 and TRBJ2-7; 9 nucleotides line up with TRBD2. Trimming at V came to 1 base and at J to 1 base, leaving 11 bases not matched to a gene. CDR3 size: 18 residues. Germline-derived CDR1 and CDR2 are SNHLY and FYNNEI. The CDR3 loop reads CASSEEFGERGVSYEQYF. The DNA for the CDR3 is TGTGCCAGCAGTGAAGAATTCGGAGAGCGGGGGGTATCCTACGAGCAGTACTTC. Looking up the rest from reference TRBV2 and TRBJ2-7 gives the full variable domain: EPEVTQTPSHQVTQMGQEVILRCVPISNHLYFYWYRQILGQKVEFLVSFYNNEISEKSEIFDDQFSVERPDGSNFTLKIRSTKLEDSAMYFCASSEEFGERGVSYEQYFGPGTRLTVT.

The CDR3 region has the DNA TGTGCCAGCAGCTTCCAGTCCTACGAGCAGTACTTC. Its protein product is CASSFQSYEQYF. J is TRBJ2-7 and V is TRBV13; D gene unclear. This CDR3 contains 12 residues. V gave up 3 bases and J gave up 1 base, with 4 bases separating them. The germline CDR1 and CDR2 sequences are PRHDT and FYEKMQ (reference sequence).

The chain employs TRBV2 and TRBJ2-1, with 9 bases aligning to TRBD1. The CDR3 covers 14 residues. Germline values: CDR1 SNHLY, CDR2 FYNNEI. V shed 10 bases and J 2 bases; nucleotides not matched to a gene: 6. CDR3 in amino acids: CANYRGLPYNEQFF. CDR3 nucleotides: TGTGCCAATTACAGGGGGCTGCCCTACAATGAGCAGTTCTTC.

The gene calls are TRBV5-1 and TRBJ2-5; D possibly corresponds to TRBD2 (7 bases). V lost 4 bases, J lost 1 base, and 14 bases lay in between. The CDR3 is made up of 15 amino acids. Germline lookup yields CDR1 SGHRS and CDR2 YFSETQ. The CDR3 protein is CASSPGGPAQETQYF. CDR3 sequence (DNA): TGCGCCAGCAGCCCGGGGGGCCCCGCCCAAGAGACCCAGTACTTC.

The chain uses TRBV7-7 and TRBJ1-1, with TRBD1 matching over 8 bases. Germline V lookup: CDR1 SSHAT, CDR2 FNYEAQ (reference sequence). V was pared by 8 bases and J by 5 bases, with 22 bases of the junction left unmatched. This CDR3 region has 18 residues. CDR3 DNA sequence: TGTGCCAGCGGTTCCAACCCAGGGGGCGAGCCGAGACGGACTGAAGCTTTCTTT. This encodes CASGSNPGGEPRRTEAFF.

V and J are TRBV27 and TRBJ2-7, with D maybe TRBD1 (6 bases). Looked up from germline, CDR1 is MNHEY and CDR2 is SMNVEV (reference sequence). Trimming pared 6 bases from V and 1 base from J, leaving 10 bases between. CDR3 length: 13 residues. The CDR3 loop is CASRRGQSYEQYF. The CDR3, as DNA: TGTGCCAGCAGGAGGGGACAATCCTACGAGCAGTACTTC.

The rearrangement uses TRBV7-6 and TRBJ2-2, with TRBD2 as a possible D gene (6 bases). The CDR3 consists of 17 residues. The ends were cut back, 1 base at V and 0 bases at J, with 12 bases in the middle. Germline CDR1 and CDR2: SGHVS and FNYEAQ. As DNA, the CDR3 is TGTGCCAGCAGCTTAGTTTCGGGACTCTCGAACACCGGGGAGCTGTTTTTT. As protein: CASSLVSGLSNTGELFF.

The chain joins TRBV7-8 to TRBJ2-1; TRBD1 aligns across 9 bases. This CDR3 contains 15 residues. V lost 4 bases to trimming and J lost 8 bases; unmatched junction nucleotides: 9. The germline V gene has CDR1 SGHVS and CDR2 FQNEAQ. The CDR3 is CASSSRRQGGDEQFF. For the CDR3, the DNA is TGTGCCAGCAGCTCGAGACGACAGGGGGGGGATGAGCAGTTCTTC.

This chain connects TRBV19 to TRBJ2-2; no clear D. With 6 bases removed from V and 2 bases from J, the gap between germline ends came to 10 bases. CDR1 and CDR2 from the germline V gene are LNHDA and SQIVND (reference sequence). The length of the CDR3 is 14 residues. CDR3 amino acids: CASSKPPNTGELFF. CDR3 coding DNA: TGTGCCAGTAGCAAGCCTCCTAACACCGGGGAGCTGTTTTTT.

The chain combines TRBV4-1 with TRBJ1-2; no firm D call. Trimming removed 0 bases at V and 4 bases at J, with 12 bases between. Germline V gene lookup returns CDR1 MGHRA and CDR2 YSYEKL. The CDR3 runs to 15 residues. CDR3 in DNA: TGCGCCAGCAGCCAAGAGAGGGTAGGCCCCTATGGCTACACCTTC. It encodes CASSQERVGPYGYTF.